Following are 7 T cell receptor beta chains from one sample sequenced in a study of monozygotic twins with inflammatory bowel disease. TCRdb reprocessed the 5' RACE reads and reports one entry per CDR3 protein, with no DNA. The sample data list a few hundred thousand distinct CDR3 sequences. The sequenced material came from blood. The origin of the receptors is a human donor with ulcerative colitis or Crohn's disease, or a healthy co-twin of an affected twin (not recorded which).

This rearrangement joins TRBV7-9 to TRBJ1-4; TCRdb reports TRBD1, a call that lacks DNA to check it against. This CDR3 comprises 16 residues. Germline loops: CDR1 SEHNR, CDR2 FQNEAQ (reference sequence). CDR3 residues: CASSEVGTGKHEKLFF.

The chain combines TRBV5-6 with TRBJ2-7; TCRdb's D gene call, TRBD2, goes unchecked for lack of DNA. CDR3 length: 14 amino acids. The germline CDR1 and CDR2 sequences are SGHDT and YYEEEE. The CDR3 reads CASSGDGLSYEQYF. Full variable domain (rest looked up from reference TRBV5-6 and TRBJ2-7): DAGVTQSPTHLIKTRGQQVTLRCSPKSGHDTVSWYQQALGQGPQFIFQYYEEEERQRGNFPDRFSGHQFPNYSSELNVNALLLGDSALYLCASSGDGLSYEQYFGPGTRLTVT.

The V gene is TRBV5-8, the J gene TRBJ1-4; absent DNA, TCRdb's TRBD1 call cannot be checked. Germline CDR1 is SGHTS and CDR2 is YDEGEE. This CDR3 spans 16 amino acids. The chain's CDR3 is CASSLYRGKKNEKLFF.

This chain links TRBV20-1 with TRBJ2-3. The CDR3 runs 13 residues. The germline gives CDR1 DFQATT, CDR2 SNEGSKA (reference sequence). CDR3 residues: CSARVVGSDTQYF.

The rearrangement joins TRBV2 to TRBJ2-1; TCRdb proposes TRBD2, but this gene call is untestable without DNA. Looked up from germline, CDR1 is SNHLY and CDR2 is FYNNEI. The CDR3 has 15 amino acids. The CDR3 reads CASSEQAGAYNDQFF.

This chain uses TRBV2 with TRBJ2-7; with no DNA, the TCRdb D assignment of TRBD1 cannot be verified. This CDR3 has 18 residues. The V gene's germline CDR1 is SNHLY and CDR2 FYNNEI. The CDR3 is CASSEPGTGFPEGYEQYF.

The CDR3 sequence is CASSSLGPGNGQPQHF. The chain is built from TRBV7-2 and TRBJ1-5. The CDR3 spans 16 residues. Germline values: CDR1 SGHTA, CDR2 FQGNSA.